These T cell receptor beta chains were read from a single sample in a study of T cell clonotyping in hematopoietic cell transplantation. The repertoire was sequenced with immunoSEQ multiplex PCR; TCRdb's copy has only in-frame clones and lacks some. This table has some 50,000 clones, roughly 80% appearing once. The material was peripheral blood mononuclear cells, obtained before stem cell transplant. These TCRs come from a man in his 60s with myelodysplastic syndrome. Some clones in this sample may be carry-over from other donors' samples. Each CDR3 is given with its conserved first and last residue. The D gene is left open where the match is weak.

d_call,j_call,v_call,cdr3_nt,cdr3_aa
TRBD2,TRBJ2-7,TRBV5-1,TGCGCCAGCAGCTTGCAAATAGCGGGGAACTCCTACGAGCAGTACTTC,CASSLQIAGNSYEQYF
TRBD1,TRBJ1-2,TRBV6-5,TGTGCCAGCAGTCCCCCGGACAGGGGAGACTATGGCTACACCTTC,CASSPPDRGDYGYTF
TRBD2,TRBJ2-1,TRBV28,TGTGCCAGCAGTCCCCCGGGACTAGCGGAAAATGAGCAGTTCTTC,CASSPPGLAENEQFF
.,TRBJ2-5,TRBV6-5,TGTGCCAGCAGAACGGACGGACAAGAGACCCAGTACTTC,CASRTDGQETQYF
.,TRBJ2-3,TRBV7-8,TGTGCCAGCAGCTTAGTATTGGCAGGACAGAATACGCAGTATTTT,CASSLVLAGQNTQYF
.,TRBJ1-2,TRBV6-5,TGTGCCAGCAGTCTTCCTGGAGGGGGGAAAGGTGGCTACACCTTC,CASSLPGGGKGGYTF
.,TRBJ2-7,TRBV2,TGTGCCAGCATTTCTACCACACTCTACGAGCAGTACTTC,CASISTTLYEQYF
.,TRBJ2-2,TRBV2,TGTGCCAGCAGTGACCGGGGATTCACCGGGGAGCTGTTTTTT,CASSDRGFTGELFF
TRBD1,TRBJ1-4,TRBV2,TGTGCCAGCAGCGGCCCGACAGGGGCTAATGAAAAACTGTTTTTT,CASSGPTGANEKLFF
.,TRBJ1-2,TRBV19,TGTGCCAGTATCGGAAACACCTATGGCTACACCTTC,CASIGNTYGYTF
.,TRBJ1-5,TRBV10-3,TGTGCCATCAGTCCGTCTTTAGCGGCGCAGGGACAGCCCCAGCATTTT,CAISPSLAAQGQPQHF
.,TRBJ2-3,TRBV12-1,TGTGCCAGCAGCTTGGACAGGACTGAGGGTACGCAGTATTTT,CASSLDRTEGTQYF
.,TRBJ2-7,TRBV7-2,TGTGCCAGCAGCTTAGCCCGCGATAACGAGCAGTACTTC,CASSLARDNEQYF
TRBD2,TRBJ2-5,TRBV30,TGTGCCTGGAGTTACGGAGGGCTAGCGGGGGGCCAGGAGACCCAGTACTTC,CAWSYGGLAGGQETQYF
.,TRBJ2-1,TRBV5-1,TGCGCCAGCAGCTTGAACTTCCCGGGGAATGAGCAGTTCTTC,CASSLNFPGNEQFF